This T cell receptor (beta chain) derives from a study of cytomegalovirus exposure and HLA in healthy donors. Study information: Of some 400 genotyped donors, 81% grouped in the Caucasian-associated ancestry cluster.

In its sample, this clone was seen a few times. What it binds is not known. Primers for the PCR totalled 60 Vbeta and 13 Jbeta. This table comes from immunoSEQ multiplex PCR, and its TCRdb copy is limited to in-frame clones, with some not included. The data contain about 160,000 clones, less than 90% of them singletons. The donors, nominally healthy at sampling, likely had unrecorded immune exposures. Study observations and caveats: Confirmation was obtained in vitro that a few CMV-associated chains are specific for CMV antigens. Altogether, 170 or so TCR beta chains were recorded as cytomegalovirus-associated.

The source material was PBMCs. The sequence was obtained from a man aged 30 to 39 in good health and CMV-seronegative.

CDR3 bases: TGTGCCAGCAGCTCGAGCCCGGGACTAGCGGGTTACAATGAGCAGTTCTTC. Its protein product is CASSSSPGLAGYNEQFF. This chain links TRBV7-8 with TRBJ2-1; 12 nucleotides align to TRBD2. V lost 4 bases, J lost 4 bases, and 8 bases stayed unmatched. Germline-derived CDR1 and CDR2 are SGHVS and FQNEAQ. The length of the CDR3 is 17 residues.